The 12 T cell receptor beta chains reported below all come from one sample, sequenced in a study of blood T cell repertoires in COVID-19. Only in-frame clones appear in the TCRdb table, and some are missing; sequencing was by immunoSEQ multiplex PCR. In the table there are approximately 88,000 clones, more than 65% of which are singletons. The sequencing input was peripheral blood. The receptors originated from a man between 65 and 80 years old with COVID-19, enrolled during active disease.

The chain carries TRBV6-6 and TRBJ2-3, with D possibly matching TRBD1 (5 bases). Germline-derived CDR1 and CDR2 are MNHNY and SVGAGI (reference sequence). The CDR3 is 12 residues long. Trimming cost V 11 bases and J 0 bases, with 9 bases left between them. DNA of the CDR3: TGTGCCGGGGCAGAGAGCACAGATACGCAGTATTTT. This codes for CAGAESTDTQYF.

The V and J genes are TRBV11-2 and TRBJ2-5, with a weak D call TRBD1 (5 bases). Germline V CDR1 and CDR2: SGHAT, FQNNGV. V was trimmed by 1 base and J by 5 bases, leaving 14 bases between them. The CDR3 length is 15 residues. This CDR3 reads CASSLAPAGLETQYF. The CDR3 nucleotides read TGTGCCAGCAGCTTAGCCCCCGCAGGGTTGGAGACCCAGTACTTC.

The CDR3, as DNA: TGTGCCAGCATCGATTGGGGGGGGAGCAATCAGCCCCAGCATTTT. Protein: CASIDWGGSNQPQHF. V gene TRBV28 combines with J gene TRBJ1-5, with D tentatively TRBD1 (5 bases). Trimming shortened V by 7 bases and J by 1 base, and 14 bases separated the two germline ends. Germline CDR1 MDHEN, CDR2 SYDVKM. This CDR3 has 15 residues.

V usage is TRBV10-3 and J usage is TRBJ2-3; weak D call: TRBD2 (6 bases). The germline V gene has CDR1 ENHRY and CDR2 SYGVKD. The CDR3 loop spans 15 amino acids. V was shortened by 6 bases and J by 0 bases, with 13 bases between the two germline ends. The CDR3 DNA reads as TGTGCCATCAGCCTGGGACTTCTTAGCACAGATACGCAGTATTTT. Protein: CAISLGLLSTDTQYF.

This clone was observed once. The gene calls are TRBV3-1 (or the pseudogene TRBV3-2) and TRBJ2-7; 9 nucleotides line up with TRBD1. CDR3 length equals 16 residues. V lost 2 bases and J lost 5; bases outside the gene matches: 10. CDR1 LGHDT and CDR2 YNNKEL come from the germline V gene (reference sequence). The CDR3 is CASSQSPGQGLDEQYF. CDR3 sequence (DNA): TGTGCCAGCAGCCAATCCCCGGGACAGGGTTTGGACGAGCAGTACTTC.

J is TRBJ1-4 and V is TRBV5-1; the match to TRBD1 covers 9 bases. Per the germline V gene, CDR1 is SGHRS and CDR2 is YFSETQ. The CDR3 length is 16 residues. The ends lost 0 bases at V and 4 bases at J; junction bases unmatched: 4. CDR3 sequence reads: CASSLGMTGGNEKLFF. The DNA of the CDR3 is TGCGCCAGCAGCTTGGGGATGACAGGGGGTAATGAAAAACTGTTTTTT.

This clone was counted between two and nine times. The chain links TRBV10-3 to TRBJ2-7; 9 bases fit TRBD1. With V trimmed by 0 bases and J by 3 bases, 6 bases remained unmatched. Germline V gene data show CDR1 as ENHRY and CDR2 as SYGVKD. This CDR3 is built from 16 residues. The CDR3 protein is CAISESPNRGLYEQYF. For the CDR3, the DNA is TGTGCCATCAGTGAGTCGCCGAACAGGGGGCTCTACGAGCAGTACTTC.

J is TRBJ1-2 and V is TRBV4-2; D is possibly TRBD1 (6 bases). This CDR3 contains 13 residues. Germline CDR1 LGHNA, CDR2 YNFKEQ. Trimming removed 5 bases from V and 8 bases from J, with 15 bases in between. CDR3 coding DNA: TGTGCCAGCAGCATAACAGGGAACCTGGGCTACACCTTC. Encoded protein: CASSITGNLGYTF.

The rearrangement uses TRBV5-1 and TRBJ2-1; D is perhaps TRBD2 (6 bases). Trimming removed 0 bases from V and 3 bases from J, with 13 bases in between. The CDR3 runs 16 residues. The germline CDR1 and CDR2 sequences are SGHRS and YFSETQ. The CDR3 sequence is CASSLVQGLSYNEQFF. For the CDR3, the DNA is TGCGCCAGCAGCTTGGTCCAGGGACTTAGCTACAATGAGCAGTTCTTC.

The rearrangement links TRBV5-4 to TRBJ2-5; TRBD2 matches at 9 bases. V was pared by 4 bases and J by 2 bases, with 3 bases of the junction left unmatched. This CDR3 is built from 14 residues. In germline, CDR1 is SGHNT, CDR2 YYREEE (reference sequence). The CDR3 sequence: CASSPGLAQETQYF. The CDR3 nucleotides are TGTGCCAGCAGCCCAGGACTAGCGCAAGAGACCCAGTACTTC.

The V and J genes are TRBV7-3 and TRBJ1-2; 9 nucleotides match TRBD1. Per the germline V gene, CDR1 is SGHTA and CDR2 is FQGTGA. The CDR3 runs 14 residues. The trim removed 5 bases at V and 7 bases at J, leaving 8 bases unmatched. The CDR3 DNA is TGTGCCAGCAGCGCACCGGGACAGGGTCTTGGCTACACCTTC. Its protein is CASSAPGQGLGYTF. The whole variable domain, filled in from reference TRBV7-3 and TRBJ1-2, reads GAGVSQTPSNKVTEKGKYVELRCDPISGHTALYWYRQSLGQGPEFLIYFQGTGAADDSGLPNDRFFAVRPEGSVSTLKIQRTERGDSAVYLCASSAPGQGLGYTFGSGTRLTVV.

The chain has TRBV2 and TRBJ2-1; 10 positions agree with TRBD1. The CDR3 covers 15 residues. V was clipped by 8 bases and J by 1 base; unmatched bases: 5. The germline V gene has CDR1 SNHLY and CDR2 FYNNEI. CDR3 loop: CASQMGQGSYNEQFF. The CDR3 region has the DNA TGTGCCAGCCAGATGGGACAGGGGTCCTACAATGAGCAGTTCTTC.